A selection of T cell receptor beta chains follows, all from one sample in a study of blood T cell repertoires in COVID-19. Generated by immunoSEQ multiplex PCR, the TCRdb table keeps only in-frame clones and is missing some. The sample consists of about 430,000 clones, about 88% of them appearing once. The sequenced material came from PBMCs or T cells enriched from blood (not recorded which). Every receptor here comes from a woman aged 18-35 years who had been exposed to COVID-19. The CDR3 runs from the conserved cysteine through the conserved F or W. Fields, in order: clone size, J gene, D gene, V gene, CDR3 DNA, CDR3 protein. D genes are given only for firm matches. Some rows have no size entry. The others give once, few or many, or a class for an expanded clone.

once,TRBJ1-5,.,TRBV18,TGTGCCAGCTCACCAGTAGGACCTCGGGACAATCAGCCCCAGCATTTT,CASSPVGPRDNQPQHF
.,TRBJ2-3,.,TRBV6-4,TGTGCCAGCAGTAACGGGATCGCAGATACGCAGTATTTT,CASSNGIADTQYF
.,TRBJ1-6,.,TRBV25-1,TGTGCCAGCGGTACAATTTCACCCCTCCACTTT,CASGTISPLHF
.,TRBJ1-4,.,TRBV5-8,TGTGCCAGCAGCTTGCAGGGGCCTAATGAAAAACTGTTTTTT,CASSLQGPNEKLFF
.,TRBJ1-2,TRBD1,TRBV29-1,TGCAGCGTATCGGGACAGAACTATGGCTACACCTTC,CSVSGQNYGYTF
.,TRBJ2-2,.,TRBV4-1,TGCGCCAGCAGCCAGCGGCCTAGAGAAGGCGGGGAGCTGTTTTTT,CASSQRPREGGELFF
.,TRBJ2-7,.,TRBV19,TGTGCCAGTAGTATGGTCTCAGGGTACGAGCAGTACTTC,CASSMVSGYEQYF
once,TRBJ2-5,TRBD2,TRBV7-2,TGTGCCAGCAGTCGTACTAGCGGGGGGAGGGAGACCCAGTACTTC,CASSRTSGGRETQYF
.,TRBJ2-1,TRBD2,TRBV7-2,TGTGCCAGCAGCCTGGGGACTAGCGGCGGAGATGAGCAGTTCTTC,CASSLGTSGGDEQFF
.,TRBJ2-5,TRBD1,TRBV5-4,TGTGCCAGCAGTACGGACAGGGGTGAGACCCAGTACTTC,CASSTDRGETQYF
.,TRBJ2-7,.,TRBV14,TGTGCCAGCAGCCAAGTTCAGGGGCTCCTCTACGAGCAGTACTTC,CASSQVQGLLYEQYF
once,TRBJ2-2,TRBD2,TRBV14,TGTGCCAGCAGCCGCGGACTAGCGGGGGACACCGGGGAGCTGTTTTTT,CASSRGLAGDTGELFF
.,TRBJ2-1,TRBD1,TRBV28,TGTGCCAGCAGCCCTCCCGGACAGGTCAATGAGCAGTTCTTC,CASSPPGQVNEQFF
.,TRBJ2-7,.,TRBV6-5,TGTGCCAGCGGCGTGCCCGGTGGACAGTTTCTGTACTTC,CASGVPGGQFLYF
.,TRBJ1-1,.,TRBV29-1,TGCAGCGTTGCGCCCCAGGCAGGGGAGGGCACTGAAGCTTTCTTT,CSVAPQAGEGTEAFF
.,TRBJ2-5,TRBD1,TRBV7-7,TGTGCCAGCAGCCGGGACAGACAAGAGACCCAGTACTTC,CASSRDRQETQYF